The 4 T cell receptor beta chains listed next were all sequenced from one sample in a study of cytomegalovirus exposure and HLA in healthy donors. PCR was performed using 60 Vbeta and 13 Jbeta primers. Produced via immunoSEQ multiplex PCR; TCRdb's table is partial and in-frame only. The data show about 120,000 clones, around 79% seen once. The sequencing sample was made of PBMCs. These receptors originate from a young woman in good health and CMV-seropositive.

The rearrangement joins TRBV28 to TRBJ2-1, with 8 bases identical to TRBD2. This CDR3 has 16 residues. CDR1 MDHEN and CDR2 SYDVKM come from the germline V gene. J gave up 9 bases and V 4 bases, and 14 bases lay outside the gene matches. The chain's CDR3 is CASSSLGGAGDSEQFF. The CDR3 DNA sequence: TGTGCCAGCAGTTCCCTCGGAGGAGCGGGGGATTCTGAGCAGTTCTTC.

The V gene is TRBV18, the J gene TRBJ2-7; 8 nucleotides agree with TRBD1. Trimming took 3 bases from V and 6 from J; bases not matched to a gene: 10. CDR1 is KGHSH, CDR2 LQKENI, per germline. The CDR3 runs to 15 residues. The CDR3 DNA follows: TGTGCCAGCTCACCCGGACAGGGAGCGATGGGCGAGCAGTACTTC. This gives the protein CASSPGQGAMGEQYF.

The rearrangement uses TRBV4-1 and TRBJ2-5, with 7 bases that match TRBD2. The CDR3 consists of 16 residues. Trimming at V came to 1 base and at J to 5 bases, leaving 10 bases not matched to a gene. Germline values: CDR1 MGHRA, CDR2 YSYEKL. The CDR3 bases are TGCGCCAGCAGCCAAGCTGTCGGGGGGATCGCGGAGACCCAGTACTTC. This sequence encodes CASSQAVGGIAETQYF.

The V call is TRBV6-5, the J call TRBJ2-7, with D possibly being TRBD1 (5 bases). V lost 2 bases to trimming and J lost 5 bases, with 10 bases between them. Germline-derived CDR1 and CDR2 are MNHEY and SVGAGI. CDR3 length: 13 amino acids. DNA of the CDR3: TGTGCCAGCAGTTACGCCCAGGGCAACGAGCAGTACTTC. Amino acids: CASSYAQGNEQYF.